This T cell receptor (beta chain) is drawn from a study of post-analysis software for immune sequencing data. The wider study: Secondary progressive, relapsing-remitting and progressive-relapsing multiple sclerosis were among the included disease courses. Whole-study findings and limits: Normalized Chao1 diversity was significantly reduced in patients versus controls. Strong same-batch co-clustering of samples appeared with F measure clustering. A few TRBV segments appeared more often in patients than in controls, and TRBV5-6, TRBV5-1 and TRBV20-1 were among these.

The CDR3 extends over 14 amino acids. The germline V gene encodes CDR1 SGHDT and CDR2 YYEEEE. Unique molecular identifiers tagged the TCR beta cDNA libraries. Starting from about 0.98 to 11 million T cells, the study yielded about 500,000 cDNA molecules. Via MiXCR, TCRdb re-called the PCR reads, giving one row per CDR3 protein. The sample contains about 430,000 distinct CDR3 sequences, 35% to 45% of which appear only once. On this clonotype itself: The antigen is unknown.

The sample comprised blood. The sequence came from a girl aged 2-15 years with multiple sclerosis. The rearrangement uses TRBV5-6 and TRBJ2-5; the D gene is possibly TRBD2 (6 bases). The J call is doubtful: the DNA matches TRBJ2-7 better. CDR3 sequence: CASSSTSRTYEQYF. CDR3 DNA sequence: TGTGCCAGCAGCTCTACTAGCAGGACTTACGAGCAGTACTTC.